This is a list of T cell receptor beta chains from one sample in a study of CD8 T cells in Susac syndrome. MiXCR, applied by TCRdb to the immunoSEQ multiplex PCR reads, yields one record per CDR3 protein. This sample has some 200,000 distinct CDR3 sequences, with approximately 96% found just once. Material for sequencing was CD4+ T cells from PBMCs. These receptors were taken from a human donor with Susac syndrome. Both conserved end residues are part of each CDR3. Each record gives: CDR3 protein, CDR3 DNA, CDR3 length, J gene, clone size, V gene, D gene. The D gene is left open where the match is weak. Not every row has a clone size; where given, it reads once, few, many or a size class.

CDR3 protein: CASSQDVHFSYEQYF
CDR3 DNA: TGCGCCAGCAGCCAAGATGTGCATTTCTCCTACGAGCAGTACTTC
CDR3 length: 15
J gene: TRBJ2-7
clone size: few
V gene: TRBV4-1
D gene: -

CDR3 protein: CASSLSSPSGGTSSGANVLTF
CDR3 DNA: TGTGCCAGCAGCTTATCCAGTCCTAGCGGGGGGACCAGCTCTGGGGCCAACGTCCTGACTTTC
CDR3 length: 21
J gene: TRBJ2-6
clone size: -
V gene: TRBV7-3
D gene: TRBD2

CDR3 protein: CSASGGEKLFF
CDR3 DNA: TGCAGTGCTAGTGGGGGCGAAAAACTGTTTTTT
CDR3 length: 11
J gene: TRBJ1-4
clone size: -
V gene: TRBV20-1
D gene: -

CDR3 protein: CASSPPGIDTQYF
CDR3 DNA: TGTGCCAGCTCACCACCGGGCATAGATACGCAGTATTTT
CDR3 length: 13
J gene: TRBJ2-3
clone size: -
V gene: TRBV18
D gene: -

CDR3 protein: CASSPQGDSSRPQHF
CDR3 DNA: TGTGCCAGCTCACCACAGGGGGACAGCTCAAGGCCCCAGCATTTT
CDR3 length: 15
J gene: TRBJ1-5
clone size: -
V gene: TRBV18
D gene: TRBD1

CDR3 protein: CASRETGFSPSPLHF
CDR3 DNA: TGTGCCAGCAGGGAGACAGGTTTCTCGCCTTCACCCCTCCACTTT
CDR3 length: 15
J gene: TRBJ1-6
clone size: -
V gene: TRBV2
D gene: -

CDR3 protein: CSATSLAGQETQYF
CDR3 DNA: TGCAGTGCTACGTCACTAGCGGGGCAAGAGACCCAGTACTTC
CDR3 length: 14
J gene: TRBJ2-5
clone size: -
V gene: TRBV20-1
D gene: TRBD2

CDR3 protein: CASRGGNIQYF
CDR3 DNA: TGCGCCAGCAGAGGGGGAAACATTCAGTACTTC
CDR3 length: 11
J gene: TRBJ2-4
clone size: -
V gene: TRBV5-1
D gene: -

CDR3 protein: CSVAFRPVDTQYF
CDR3 DNA: TGCAGCGTTGCCTTCAGGCCCGTGGATACGCAGTATTTT
CDR3 length: 13
J gene: TRBJ2-3
clone size: -
V gene: TRBV29-1
D gene: -

CDR3 protein: CASGLVSGEQFF
CDR3 DNA: TGTGCTAGTGGTTTGGTATCTGGAGAGCAGTTCTTC
CDR3 length: 12
J gene: TRBJ2-1
clone size: -
V gene: TRBV12-5
D gene: -

CDR3 protein: CASSLANRFYGYTF
CDR3 DNA: TGTGCCAGCAGCTTAGCGAACAGATTCTATGGCTACACCTTC
CDR3 length: 14
J gene: TRBJ1-2
clone size: -
V gene: TRBV7-9
D gene: -

CDR3 protein: CASSQAQRGETQYF
CDR3 DNA: TGTGCCAGCAGCCAAGCCCAGCGGGGAGAGACCCAGTACTTC
CDR3 length: 14
J gene: TRBJ2-5
clone size: once
V gene: TRBV3-1
D gene: TRBD2

CDR3 protein: CASSSTRRDTEAFF
CDR3 DNA: TGTGCCAGCAGCTCGACCCGTCGGGACACTGAAGCTTTCTTT
CDR3 length: 14
J gene: TRBJ1-1
clone size: -
V gene: TRBV7-8
D gene: -

CDR3 protein: CSVLQGGAYEQYF
CDR3 DNA: TGCAGCGTACTACAGGGAGGGGCCTACGAGCAGTACTTC
CDR3 length: 13
J gene: TRBJ2-7
clone size: -
V gene: TRBV29-1
D gene: -

CDR3 protein: CAWSLGVRDQPQHF
CDR3 DNA: TGTGCCTGGAGTTTAGGGGTGCGGGATCAGCCCCAGCATTTT
CDR3 length: 14
J gene: TRBJ1-5
clone size: -
V gene: TRBV30
D gene: -

CDR3 protein: CASSPLHGSPLHF
CDR3 DNA: TGTGCCAGCAGCCCGTTGCACGGCTCACCCCTCCACTTT
CDR3 length: 13
J gene: TRBJ1-6
clone size: -
V gene: TRBV7-3
D gene: -

CDR3 protein: CASSPIPGRTNEKLFF
CDR3 DNA: TGTGCCAGCAGCCCCATTCCGGGAAGAACTAATGAAAAACTGTTTTTT
CDR3 length: 16
J gene: TRBJ1-4
clone size: -
V gene: TRBV7-8
D gene: -